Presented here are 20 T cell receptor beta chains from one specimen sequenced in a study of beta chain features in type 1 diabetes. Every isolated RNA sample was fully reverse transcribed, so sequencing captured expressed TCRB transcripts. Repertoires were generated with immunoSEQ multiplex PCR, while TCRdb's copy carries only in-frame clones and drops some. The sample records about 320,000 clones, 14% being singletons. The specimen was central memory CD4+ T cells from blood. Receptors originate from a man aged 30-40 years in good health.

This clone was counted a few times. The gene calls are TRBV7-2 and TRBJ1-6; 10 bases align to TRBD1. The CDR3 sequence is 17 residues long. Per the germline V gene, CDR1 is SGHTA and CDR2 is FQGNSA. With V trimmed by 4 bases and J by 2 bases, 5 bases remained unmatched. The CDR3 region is CASSSGTGATYNSPLHF. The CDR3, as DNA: TGTGCCAGCAGCTCCGGGACAGGGGCGACCTATAATTCACCCCTCCACTTT.

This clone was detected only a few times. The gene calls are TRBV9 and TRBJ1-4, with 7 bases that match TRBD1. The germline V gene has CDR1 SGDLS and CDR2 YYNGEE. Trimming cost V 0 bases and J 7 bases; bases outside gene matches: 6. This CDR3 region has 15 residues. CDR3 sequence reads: CASSVAQGGVEKLFF. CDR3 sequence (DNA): TGTGCCAGCAGCGTAGCTCAGGGGGGGGTTGAAAAACTGTTTTTT.

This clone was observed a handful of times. Written as DNA, the CDR3 is TGTGCCACCAGCAGAGGGACAGATACGCAGTATTTT. Protein: CATSRGTDTQYF. The chain combines TRBV15 with TRBJ2-3; D unresolved. This CDR3 comprises 12 residues. Germline values: CDR1 LNHNV, CDR2 YYDKDF (reference sequence). Trimming removed 1 base from V and 3 bases from J, with 2 bases in between.

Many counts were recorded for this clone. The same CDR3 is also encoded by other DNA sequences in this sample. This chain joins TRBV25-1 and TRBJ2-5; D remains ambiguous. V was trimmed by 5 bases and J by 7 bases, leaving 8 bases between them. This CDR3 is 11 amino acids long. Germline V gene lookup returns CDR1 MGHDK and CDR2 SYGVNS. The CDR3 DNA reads TGTGCCAGCAGTTCATCTAGGACCCAGTACTTC. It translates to CASSSSRTQYF.

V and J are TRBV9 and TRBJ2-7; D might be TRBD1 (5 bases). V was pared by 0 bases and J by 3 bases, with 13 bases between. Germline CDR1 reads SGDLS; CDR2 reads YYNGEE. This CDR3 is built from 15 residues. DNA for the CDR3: TGTGCCAGCAGCGTAGGAAGCAGGGATATCTACGAGCAGTACTTC. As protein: CASSVGSRDIYEQYF.

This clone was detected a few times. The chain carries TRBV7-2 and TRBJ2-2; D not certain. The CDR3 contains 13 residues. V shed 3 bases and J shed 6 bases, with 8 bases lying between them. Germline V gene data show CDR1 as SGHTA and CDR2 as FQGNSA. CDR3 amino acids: CASSLGTAGELFF. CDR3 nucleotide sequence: TGTGCCAGCAGCTTGGGTACCGCCGGGGAGCTGTTTTTT.

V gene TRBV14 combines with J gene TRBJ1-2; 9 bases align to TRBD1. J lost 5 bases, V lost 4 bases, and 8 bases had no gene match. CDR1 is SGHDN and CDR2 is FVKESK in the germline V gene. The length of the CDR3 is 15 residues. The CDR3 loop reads CASSPDRGLVYGYTF. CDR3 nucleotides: TGTGCCAGCAGCCCGGACAGGGGATTAGTATATGGCTACACCTTC. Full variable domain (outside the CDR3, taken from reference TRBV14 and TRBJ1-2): EAGVTQFPSHSVIEKGQTVTLRCDPISGHDNLYWYRRVMGKEIKFLLHFVKESKQDESGMPNNRFLAERTGGTYSTLKVQPAELEDSGVYFCASSPDRGLVYGYTFGSGTRLTVV.

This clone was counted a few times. The CDR3 reads CASRFDSVQETQYF. The CDR3 DNA is TGTGCCAGCAGATTCGACAGTGTCCAAGAGACCCAGTACTTC. J is TRBJ2-5 and V is TRBV6-5, with D possibly matching TRBD1 (5 bases). This CDR3 spans 14 amino acids. V lost 6 bases and J 1 base, leaving 12 bases between the germline ends. Germline V CDR1 and CDR2: MNHEY, SVGAGI.

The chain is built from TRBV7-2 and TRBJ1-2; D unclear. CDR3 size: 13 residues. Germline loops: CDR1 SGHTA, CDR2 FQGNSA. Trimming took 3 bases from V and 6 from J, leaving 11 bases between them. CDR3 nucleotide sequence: TGTGCCAGCAGCTTTCAACAAGGGAATGGCTACACCTTC. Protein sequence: CASSFQQGNGYTF.

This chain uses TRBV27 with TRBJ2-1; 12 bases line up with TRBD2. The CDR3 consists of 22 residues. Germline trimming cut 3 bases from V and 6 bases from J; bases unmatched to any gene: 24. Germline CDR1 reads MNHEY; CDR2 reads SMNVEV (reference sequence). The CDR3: CASSLTSPRLAGGTTLLNEQFF. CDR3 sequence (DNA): TGTGCCAGCAGTTTGACTTCCCCCCGGCTAGCGGGGGGGACTACCCTCCTCAATGAGCAGTTCTTC.

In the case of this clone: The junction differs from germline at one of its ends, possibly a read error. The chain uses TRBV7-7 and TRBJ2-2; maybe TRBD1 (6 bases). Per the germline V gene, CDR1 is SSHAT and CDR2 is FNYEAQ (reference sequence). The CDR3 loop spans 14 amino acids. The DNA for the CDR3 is TGTGCTAGCAGCTTTGGACAGAGAACCGGGGAGCTGTTTTTT. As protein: CASSFGQRTGELFF.

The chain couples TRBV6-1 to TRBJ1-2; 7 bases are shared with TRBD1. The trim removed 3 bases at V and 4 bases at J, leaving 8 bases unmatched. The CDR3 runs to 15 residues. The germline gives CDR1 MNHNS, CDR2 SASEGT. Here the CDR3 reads CASSDPRQGGYGYTF. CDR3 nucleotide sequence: TGTGCCAGCAGTGATCCCCGACAGGGAGGCTATGGCTACACCTTC.

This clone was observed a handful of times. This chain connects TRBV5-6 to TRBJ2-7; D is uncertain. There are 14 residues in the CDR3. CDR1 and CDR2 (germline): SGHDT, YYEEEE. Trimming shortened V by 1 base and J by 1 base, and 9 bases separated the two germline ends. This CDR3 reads CASSLSLTSYEQYF. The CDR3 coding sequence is TGTGCCAGCAGCTTGTCTCTAACGTCCTACGAGCAGTACTTC.

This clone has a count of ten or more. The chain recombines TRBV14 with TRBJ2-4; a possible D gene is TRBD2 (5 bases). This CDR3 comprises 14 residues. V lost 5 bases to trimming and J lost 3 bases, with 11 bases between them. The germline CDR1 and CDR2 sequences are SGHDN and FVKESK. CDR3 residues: CASSGSVGKNIQYF. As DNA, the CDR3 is TGTGCCAGCAGCGGTAGCGTGGGCAAAAACATTCAGTACTTC.

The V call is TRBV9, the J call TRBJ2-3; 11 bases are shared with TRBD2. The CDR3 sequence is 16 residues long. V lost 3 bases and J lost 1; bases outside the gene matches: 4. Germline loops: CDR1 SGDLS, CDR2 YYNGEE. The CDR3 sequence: CASSDGTSGRTDTQYF. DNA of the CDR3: TGTGCCAGCAGCGATGGGACTAGCGGCCGCACAGATACGCAGTATTTT.

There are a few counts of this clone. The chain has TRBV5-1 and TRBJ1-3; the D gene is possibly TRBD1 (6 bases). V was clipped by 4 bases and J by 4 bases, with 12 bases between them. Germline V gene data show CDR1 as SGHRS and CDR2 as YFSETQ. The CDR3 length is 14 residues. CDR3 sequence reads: CASSLDSNGNTIYF. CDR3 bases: TGCGCCAGCAGCCTGGACAGCAACGGAAACACCATATATTTT.

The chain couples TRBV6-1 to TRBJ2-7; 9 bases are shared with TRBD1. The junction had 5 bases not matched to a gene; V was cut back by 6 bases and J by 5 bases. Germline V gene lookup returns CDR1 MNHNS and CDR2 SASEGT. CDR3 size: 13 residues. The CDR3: CASSKDRGHEQYF. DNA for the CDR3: TGTGCCAGCAGCAAGGACAGGGGCCACGAGCAGTACTTC.

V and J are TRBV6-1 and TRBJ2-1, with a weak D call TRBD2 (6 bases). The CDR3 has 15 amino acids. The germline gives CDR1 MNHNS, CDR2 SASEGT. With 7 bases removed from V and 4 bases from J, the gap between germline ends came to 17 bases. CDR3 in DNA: TGTGCCAGCAATCTGGAACGGACTACTTACAATGAGCAGTTCTTC. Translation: CASNLERTTYNEQFF.

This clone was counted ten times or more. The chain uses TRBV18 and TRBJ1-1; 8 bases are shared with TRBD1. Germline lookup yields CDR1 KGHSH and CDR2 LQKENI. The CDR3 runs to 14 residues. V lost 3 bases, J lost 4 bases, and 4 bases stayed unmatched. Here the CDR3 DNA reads TGTGCCAGCTCACCTGGACAGGGAAGCACTGAAGCTTTCTTT. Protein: CASSPGQGSTEAFF.

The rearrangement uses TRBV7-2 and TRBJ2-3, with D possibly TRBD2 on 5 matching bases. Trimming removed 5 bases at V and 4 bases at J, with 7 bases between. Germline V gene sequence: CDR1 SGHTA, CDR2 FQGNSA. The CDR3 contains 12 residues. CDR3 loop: CASSKGADTQYF. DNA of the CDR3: TGTGCCAGCAGCAAGGGAGCAGATACGCAGTATTTT.